One and the same sample provided the 4 T cell receptor beta chains below, sequenced in a study of low-dose radiotherapy and immunotherapy resistance in tumors. The time point is: before trial treatment. Gene-specific TRAV and TRBV primers were used for first-strand cDNA, covering alpha and beta chains. TCRs were put through around 20 PCR cycles of amplification with Phusion. A constant-region primer and the V-primer adapter served as the primer pair. TCRdb passed the reads through MiXCR, listing each CDR3 protein once. The sample shows around 79,000 distinct CDR3 sequences, about 20% of them seen only once. Sequencing was performed on PBMCs, taken before treatment. These receptor sequences come from a male donor with prostate cancer.

This clonotype showed up many times. The gene calls are TRBV11-2 and TRBJ2-1; D uncertain. The CDR3 consists of 12 residues. CDR1 SGHAT and CDR2 FQNNGV come from the germline V gene. Trimming removed 1 base from V and 10 bases from J, with 8 bases in between. The CDR3 region has the DNA TGTGCCAGCAGCTTAGTGGAGAACGAGCAGTTCTTC. It translates to CASSLVENEQFF.

This clonotype was seen only a few times. The J gene is TRBJ2-7, the V gene TRBV4-1; 12 bases are a match to TRBD2. J gave up 2 bases and V 1 base, and 6 bases lay outside the gene matches. Germline V gene lookup returns CDR1 MGHRA and CDR2 YSYEKL. CDR3 length equals 17 residues. CDR3 sequence (DNA): TGCGCCAGCAGCCAAGTAACGCTAGCGGGAGGGCCCTACGAGCAGTACTTC. Its protein is CASSQVTLAGGPYEQYF.

The chain employs TRBV6-1 and TRBJ2-2; D call uncertain. CDR1 MNHNS and CDR2 SASEGT come from the germline V gene. CDR3 length: 13 amino acids. The V gene lost 4 bases and the J gene lost 4 bases, with 7 bases spanning the gap. The CDR3: CASSVGFTGELFF. CDR3 nucleotide sequence: TGTGCCAGCAGTGTAGGTTTCACCGGGGAGCTGTTTTTT.

This clonotype was recorded once. A clone one base away is much larger, so this may be a read error. The chain carries TRBV7-2 and TRBJ2-5; a weak D match, TRBD2 (5 bases). Between the trimmed V and J ends, which lost 1 base and 3 bases, there was a span of 18 bases. Germline loops: CDR1 SGHTA, CDR2 FQGNSA. The CDR3 extends over 17 amino acids. CDR3 in amino acids: CASSLVRWQAEEETQYF. The CDR3 DNA sequence: TGTGCCAGCAGCTTAGTTAGGTGGCAAGCGGAGGAAGAGACCCAGTACTTC.